The TCR beta chain described here comes from a study of T-cell memory formation after mild COVID-19. A word on this clonotype: The antigen remains unidentified.

Study outcomes and limitations: Those CD4+ clones that contracted were mainly in CM and EM (CD8+ ones in EMRA). Among clones peaking at day 37 in the second wave, SARS-CoV-2 specificity remained unconfirmed. Contracting clones, day 15 to 85, had balanced CD4/CD8, and later expanders favored CD4+.

TCRdb re-called the 5' RACE reads with MiXCR, one entry per CDR3 protein. The top ten hold roughly 22% of the sample, which has roughly 280,000 distinct CDR3 sequences, approximately 7.6% seen once. Sequencing was done on a sample of PBMCs or a T cell subset sorted from them (not recorded which). The clonotype originates from a man aged 18 to 30 who had mild COVID-19 (a few samples of this study predate the infection). Cell type and time point are not known.

The CDR3, as DNA: TGTGCCAGCAGTTACGGGCTAGCGGGGAAGGATACGCAGTATTTT. Translation gives CASSYGLAGKDTQYF. The chain carries TRBV6-5 and TRBJ2-3; 9 bases line up with TRBD2. The V and J ends lost 2 bases and 6 bases, in that order; junction bases with no gene match: 6. The CDR3 has 15 amino acids. From germline, CDR1 is MNHEY and CDR2 SVGAGI.